A selection of T cell receptor beta chains follows, all from one sample in a study of blood T cells in healthy people across ages. From the 5' RACE reads, TCRdb called clonotypes with MiXCR, one entry per CDR3 protein. The table has 550,000 to 750,000 distinct CDR3 sequences, 20% to 25% seen once. Sequenced material: blood. The receptor set was obtained from a man aged 65-85 years in good health. Each CDR3 is given with its conserved first and last residue. The D gene is left open where the match is weak. Where a row states a size, it is once, few, many or the class of an expanded clone; other rows omit it.

J: TRBJ2-3; D: .; V: TRBV28; size: few; CDR3: CASTSSTDTQYF; DNA: TGTGCCAGCACTAGTAGCACAGATACGCAGTATTTT
J: TRBJ1-1; D: TRBD1; V: TRBV6-1; size: few; CDR3: CASSRGQSDTEAFF; DNA: TGTGCCAGCAGCAGGGGGCAATCGGACACTGAAGCTTTCTTT
J: TRBJ1-1; D: .; V: TRBV27; size: few; CDR3: CASSLSRGIEAFF; DNA: TGTGCCAGCAGTTTATCGAGGGGAATTGAAGCTTTCTTT
J: TRBJ1-2; D: TRBD1; V: TRBV12-3/TRBV12-4; size: few; CDR3: CASSLARTGGDYGYTF; DNA: TGTGCCAGCAGTTTAGCGCGAACAGGGGGCGACTATGGCTACACCTTC
J: TRBJ2-1; D: TRBD2; V: TRBV6-1; size: few; CDR3: CASKEPGLAVYEQFF; DNA: TGTGCCAGCAAAGAACCGGGACTAGCTGTGTATGAGCAGTTCTTC
J: TRBJ2-6; D: .; V: TRBV28; size: .; CDR3: CASSFRRDPTRSGANVLTF; DNA: TGTGCCAGCAGTTTCCGTAGGGACCCTACCCGATCTGGGGCCAACGTCCTGACTTTC
J: TRBJ2-2; D: TRBD2; V: TRBV5-1; size: few; CDR3: CASSLVGLAGAGELFF; DNA: TGCGCCAGCAGCTTGGTGGGACTAGCGGGAGCCGGGGAGCTGTTTTTT
J: TRBJ2-2; D: .; V: TRBV6-2/TRBV6-3; size: .; CDR3: CASRTGGYSGELFF; DNA: TGTGCCAGCAGAACCGGAGGATATTCCGGGGAGCTGTTTTTT
J: TRBJ2-7; D: TRBD1; V: TRBV20-1; size: few; CDR3: CSAGNLDRGYEQYF; DNA: TGCAGTGCCGGGAATTTGGACAGGGGCTACGAGCAGTACTTC
J: TRBJ1-1; D: .; V: TRBV2; size: few; CDR3: CASSPSGVATEAFF; DNA: TGTGCCAGCAGTCCCTCTGGGGTAGCCACTGAAGCTTTCTTT
J: TRBJ2-7; D: .; V: TRBV3-1; size: .; CDR3: CASSQVSAAYEQYF; DNA: TGTGCCAGCAGCCAAGTGTCAGCCGCCTACGAGCAGTACTTC
J: TRBJ2-5; D: TRBD2; V: TRBV10-3; size: .; CDR3: CAIRGRGEETQYF; DNA: TGTGCCATCAGGGGGAGGGGTGAAGAGACCCAGTACTTC
J: TRBJ1-1; D: .; V: TRBV12-3/TRBV12-4; size: .; CDR3: CASSLDLGKAEAFF; DNA: TGTGCCAGCAGTTTAGACCTGGGAAAGGCTGAAGCTTTCTTT
J: TRBJ2-3; D: .; V: TRBV7-8; size: many; CDR3: CASSLALRSTDTQYF; DNA: TGTGCCAGCAGCTTAGCGCTCAGGAGCACAGATACGCAGTATTTT
J: TRBJ2-2; D: TRBD1; V: TRBV28; size: .; CDR3: CASSSTGGGGELFF; DNA: TGTGCCAGCAGCTCGACAGGGGGCGGCGGGGAGCTGTTTTTT
J: TRBJ2-4; D: .; V: TRBV2; size: few; CDR3: CASSIADNIQYF; DNA: TGTGCCAGCAGCATAGCGGATAACATTCAGTACTTC
J: TRBJ2-2; D: .; V: TRBV5-1; size: .; CDR3: CASSLGGLALNTGELFF; DNA: TGCGCCAGCAGCTTGGGAGGGCTAGCCCTAAACACCGGGGAGCTGTTTTTT
J: TRBJ2-6; D: TRBD2; V: TRBV12-3/TRBV12-4; size: few; CDR3: CASSPSGPYSGANVLTF; DNA: TGTGCCAGCAGCCCTAGCGGGCCTTACTCTGGGGCCAACGTCCTGACTTTC
J: TRBJ1-1; D: .; V: TRBV19; size: .; CDR3: CASSMKGHLNTEAFF; DNA: TGTGCCAGTAGTATGAAGGGACACTTGAACACTGAAGCTTTCTTT
J: TRBJ2-1; D: TRBD2; V: TRBV4-3; size: few; CDR3: CASSQATSGIYNEQFF; DNA: TGCGCCAGCAGCCAAGCTACTAGCGGGATCTACAATGAGCAGTTCTTC
J: TRBJ2-2; D: TRBD1; V: TRBV7-2; size: few; CDR3: CASSSRQGGVGELFF; DNA: TGTGCCAGCAGCTCCCGACAGGGGGGAGTCGGGGAGCTGTTTTTT
J: TRBJ1-1; D: .; V: TRBV12-3/TRBV12-4; size: .; CDR3: CASSLGESAFF; DNA: TGTGCCAGCAGTTTGGGGGAGTCGGCTTTCTTT
J: TRBJ1-4; D: .; V: TRBV9; size: few; CDR3: CASSVAPSPNEKLFF; DNA: TGTGCCAGCAGCGTAGCCCCCTCGCCTAATGAAAAACTGTTTTTT
J: TRBJ2-3; D: TRBD2; V: TRBV7-2; size: many; CDR3: CASSPSGRKTDTQYF; DNA: TGTGCCAGCAGCCCTAGCGGGAGAAAGACAGATACGCAGTATTTT
J: TRBJ2-3; D: .; V: TRBV10-3; size: .; CDR3: CAISERGGKTGDTQYF; DNA: TGTGCCATCAGTGAGCGTGGGGGCAAAACGGGAGATACGCAGTATTTT
J: TRBJ2-5; D: .; V: TRBV20-1; size: .; CDR3: CSARPKETQYF; DNA: TGCAGTGCTAGACCGAAAGAGACCCAGTACTTC
J: TRBJ2-1; D: TRBD2; V: TRBV7-3; size: many; CDR3: CASSPRLAGLNEQFF; DNA: TGTGCCAGCAGCCCCAGGCTAGCGGGTTTGAATGAGCAGTTCTTC
J: TRBJ1-2; D: .; V: TRBV10-3; size: .; CDR3: CAISDRPNYGYTF; DNA: TGTGCCATCAGTGACCGGCCAAACTATGGCTACACCTTC
J: TRBJ1-2; D: .; V: TRBV5-6; size: .; CDR3: CASSFGASTMGHGYTF; DNA: TGTGCCAGCAGCTTCGGGGCTTCTACTATGGGTCATGGCTACACCTTC
J: TRBJ2-7; D: TRBD2; V: TRBV20-1; size: many; CDR3: CSAGTSDEQYF; DNA: TGCAGTGCTGGGACTAGCGACGAGCAGTACTTC
J: TRBJ2-3; D: TRBD2; V: TRBV7-9; size: few; CDR3: CASSAPPRGRATDTQYF; DNA: TGTGCCAGCAGCGCACCTCCTCGCGGGAGAGCGACAGATACGCAGTATTTT
J: TRBJ1-1; D: .; V: TRBV20-1; size: many; CDR3: CSAKRPGQPIRGGTEAFF; DNA: TGCAGTGCCAAACGACCAGGACAGCCTATTCGTGGGGGCACTGAAGCTTTCTTT
J: TRBJ2-7; D: .; V: TRBV24-1; size: .; CDR3: CATSASGAEQYF; DNA: TGTGCCACCAGCGCCAGCGGCGCCGAGCAGTACTTC
J: TRBJ2-7; D: TRBD1; V: TRBV20-1; size: .; CDR3: CSARTTGGGYEQYF; DNA: TGCAGTGCTAGAACGACAGGGGGCGGGTACGAGCAGTACTTC
J: TRBJ1-1; D: TRBD1; V: TRBV7-8; size: .; CDR3: CASGSLYLQGGPLVAEAFF; DNA: TGTGCCAGCGGCTCACTTTATCTCCAGGGGGGGCCCCTTGTCGCTGAAGCTTTCTTT
J: TRBJ2-1; D: .; V: TRBV29-1; size: few; CDR3: CSVEGTGETSGSYNEQFF; DNA: TGCAGCGTTGAAGGGACAGGGGAGACTAGCGGATCCTACAATGAGCAGTTCTTC
J: TRBJ2-7; D: TRBD2; V: TRBV7-2; size: .; CDR3: CASSPFSSGRVFEQYF; DNA: TGTGCCAGCAGCCCCTTCTCTAGCGGGAGGGTGTTCGAGCAGTACTTC
J: TRBJ2-7; D: .; V: TRBV7-2; size: many; CDR3: CASSPKGGFRYEQYF; DNA: TGTGCCAGCAGCCCCAAGGGCGGGTTTCGTTACGAGCAGTACTTC
J: TRBJ2-2; D: TRBD2; V: TRBV5-1; size: .; CDR3: CASSLKLAGGVNTGELFF; DNA: TGCGCCAGCAGCTTGAAATTAGCGGGAGGGGTTAACACCGGGGAGCTGTTTTTT
J: TRBJ2-2; D: TRBD1; V: TRBV11-2; size: once; CDR3: CASSLFQDRGRGELFF; DNA: TGTGCCAGCAGCCTTTTCCAGGACAGGGGGCGCGGGGAGCTGTTTTTT
J: TRBJ1-1; D: TRBD1; V: TRBV4-2; size: .; CDR3: CASSQAPGQLNTEAFF; DNA: TGTGCCAGCAGCCAAGCCCCGGGACAGTTGAACACTGAAGCTTTCTTT
J: TRBJ2-1; D: .; V: TRBV5-1; size: many; CDR3: CASSPSQSYNEQFF; DNA: TGCGCCAGCAGCCCCTCTCAGTCGTACAATGAGCAGTTCTTC
J: TRBJ2-5; D: .; V: TRBV7-2; size: .; CDR3: CASSLVVGPQETQYF; DNA: TGTGCCAGCAGCTTAGTGGTGGGCCCTCAAGAGACCCAGTACTTC
J: TRBJ1-2; D: .; V: TRBV7-9; size: .; CDR3: CASSLEVGAYGYTF; DNA: TGTGCCAGCAGCTTAGAAGTAGGGGCCTATGGCTACACCTTC
J: TRBJ2-7; D: TRBD1; V: TRBV6-5; size: few; CDR3: CASSYSKQGIKYEQYF; DNA: TGTGCCAGCAGTTACTCGAAACAGGGGATAAAGTACGAGCAGTACTTC
J: TRBJ2-5; D: .; V: TRBV21-1; size: few; CDR3: CASSNISGRKTQYF; DNA: TGTGCCAGCAGCAATATTAGCGGGAGAAAGACCCAGTACTTC
J: TRBJ2-7; D: .; V: TRBV2; size: few; CDR3: CASGEGEQYF; DNA: TGTGCCAGCGGGGAAGGGGAGCAGTACTTC
J: TRBJ2-1; D: TRBD2; V: TRBV12-3/TRBV12-4; size: few; CDR3: CASSFKPGTTKIHNEQFF; DNA: TGTGCCAGCAGTTTTAAACCCGGGACTACTAAGATTCACAATGAGCAGTTCTTC
J: TRBJ2-5; D: .; V: TRBV20-1; size: many; CDR3: CSASMSGRQETQYF; DNA: TGCAGTGCTAGTATGAGCGGTCGCCAAGAGACCCAGTACTTC
J: TRBJ2-7; D: .; V: TRBV2; size: .; CDR3: CASRERDHTSYEQYF; DNA: TGTGCCAGCAGGGAGAGGGACCATACCTCCTACGAGCAGTACTTC
J: TRBJ1-1; D: .; V: TRBV12-3/TRBV12-4; size: once; CDR3: CASSYAGRANTEAFF; DNA: TGTGCCAGCAGTTACGCCGGACGGGCGAACACTGAAGCTTTCTTT
J: TRBJ2-2; D: .; V: TRBV24-1; size: .; CDR3: CATELVGRGGTGELFF; DNA: TGTGCCACCGAACTAGTAGGCAGGGGAGGAACCGGGGAGCTGTTTTTT